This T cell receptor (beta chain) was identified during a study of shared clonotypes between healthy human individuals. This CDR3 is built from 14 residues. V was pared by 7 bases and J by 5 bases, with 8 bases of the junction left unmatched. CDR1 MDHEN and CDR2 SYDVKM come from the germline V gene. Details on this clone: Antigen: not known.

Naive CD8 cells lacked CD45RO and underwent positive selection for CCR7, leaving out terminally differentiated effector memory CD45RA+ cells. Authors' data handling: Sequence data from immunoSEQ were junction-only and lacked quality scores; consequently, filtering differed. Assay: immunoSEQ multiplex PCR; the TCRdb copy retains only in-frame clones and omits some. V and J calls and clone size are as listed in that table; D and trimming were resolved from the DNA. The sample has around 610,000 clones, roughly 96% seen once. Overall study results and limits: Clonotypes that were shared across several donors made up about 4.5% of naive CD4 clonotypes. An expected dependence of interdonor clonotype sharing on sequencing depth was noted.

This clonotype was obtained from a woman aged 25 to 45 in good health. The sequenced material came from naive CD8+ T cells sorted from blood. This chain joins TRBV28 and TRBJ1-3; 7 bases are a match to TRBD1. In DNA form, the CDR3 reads TGTGCCAGCAAACGTCCGGGACAGCGAAACACCATATATTTT. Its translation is CASKRPGQRNTIYF.